These T cell receptor beta chains were read from a single sample in a study of blood T cell repertoires in COVID-19. Only in-frame clones appear in the TCRdb table, and some are missing; sequencing was by immunoSEQ multiplex PCR. The sample has approximately 45,000 clones, approximately 90% seen once. The sequenced sample consisted of peripheral blood. All receptors derive from a man in his 70s with acute or convalescent COVID-19. The CDR3 runs from the conserved cysteine through the conserved F or W. The D gene is left open where the match is weak. Only some rows state a clone size, as once, few, many or a class for expanded clones.

abundance	len	j_gene	v_gene	d_gene	CDR3nt	CDR3aa
-	18	TRBJ2-1	TRBV2	TRBD2	TGTGCCAGCAGTGGGGGACTAGCGGGGTCTCCCTCCTACAATGAGCAGTTCTTC	CASSGGLAGSPSYNEQFF
-	15	TRBJ1-5	TRBV5-1	TRBD1	TGCGCCAGCAGCTTAGAGGGGACAGGAAATCAGCCCCAGCATTTT	CASSLEGTGNQPQHF
once	13	TRBJ2-2	TRBV6-5	-	TGTGCCAGCGGAGACAGTAACACCGGGGAGCTGTTTTTT	CASGDSNTGELFF
once	16	TRBJ2-6	TRBV25-1	-	TGTGCCAGCAGTGAATATGGGAGAGCAGACCCCAACGTCCTGACTTTC	CASSEYGRADPNVLTF
-	15	TRBJ2-3	TRBV12-5	TRBD2	TGTGCTAGTGGTTCGCCCCGGTGGGGGGGAGATACGCAGTATTTT	CASGSPRWGGDTQYF
-	17	TRBJ1-2	TRBV7-2	-	TGTGCCAGCAGCTTAGCCCGGCGGGGGTTCGGCAACTATGGCTACACCTTC	CASSLARRGFGNYGYTF
-	18	TRBJ1-5	TRBV27	TRBD1	TGTGCCAGCAGTTTAGAGGACAGGGGCACTTATAGCAATCAGCCCCAGCATTTT	CASSLEDRGTYSNQPQHF
-	16	TRBJ1-6	TRBV5-4	TRBD1	TGTGCCAGCAGTAAACGGACTACAGGGGGCTTTTCACCCCTCCACTTT	CASSKRTTGGFSPLHF
-	18	TRBJ2-7	TRBV4-1	TRBD2	TGCGCCAGCAGCCTCGGTGGACTAGCGGAATACCCCACCTACGAGCAGTACTTC	CASSLGGLAEYPTYEQYF
-	14	TRBJ1-5	TRBV12-5	-	TGTGCTAGTGCCGACAGCTATAGCAATCAGCCCCAGCATTTT	CASADSYSNQPQHF
-	16	TRBJ2-7	TRBV10-1	TRBD2	TGCGCCAGCAGTGAGTTAGCGGGCCCTTCCTCCTACGAGCAGTACTTC	CASSELAGPSSYEQYF
-	12	TRBJ1-6	TRBV6-6	-	TGTGCCAGCAGTAAATTAGATTCACCCCTCCACTTT	CASSKLDSPLHF
-	15	TRBJ2-7	TRBV7-2	TRBD1	TGTGCCAGCAGCAGATCGACAGGGCTCTCCTACGAGCAGTACTTC	CASSRSTGLSYEQYF
-	15	TRBJ2-1	TRBV30	TRBD1	TGTGCCTGGAGGAAACAGGGGGTTGTTCTGGGGGAGCAGTTCTTC	CAWRKQGVVLGEQFF
-	16	TRBJ1-4	TRBV21-1	-	TGTGCCAGCAGCAGGTCACAGGGGGCAGCTAATGAAAAACTGTTTTTT	CASSRSQGAANEKLFF
-	16	TRBJ1-6	TRBV7-2	TRBD1	TGTGCCAGCAGCTTAGTTCCGACAGGGAATAATTCACCCCTCCACTTT	CASSLVPTGNNSPLHF
-	14	TRBJ1-6	TRBV7-6	TRBD1	TGTGCCAGCAGCCGGGACAGGTTGGATTCACCCCTCCACTTT	CASSRDRLDSPLHF
-	15	TRBJ1-4	TRBV19	TRBD1	TGTGCCAGTAGTATAGGACAGGGGGCGAGAGAAAAACTGTTTTTT	CASSIGQGAREKLFF
-	15	TRBJ2-3	TRBV6-2/TRBV6-3	TRBD2	TGTGCCAGCAGTTACTCTGGACTAGCGACAGATACGCAGTATTTT	CASSYSGLATDTQYF
-	13	TRBJ1-1	TRBV6-2/TRBV6-3	-	TGTGCCAGCAGTGAGGATTTGAACACTGAAGCTTTCTTT	CASSEDLNTEAFF
-	18	TRBJ2-3	TRBV30	TRBD2	TGTGCCTGGAATAGGGTTTGGGGACTAGCGGGGGAAAAAGATACGCAGTATTTT	CAWNRVWGLAGEKDTQYF
once	15	TRBJ2-5	TRBV4-2	TRBD2	TGTGCCAGCAGCCGAGGGACTAGCGGGGGGGAGACCCAGTACTTC	CASSRGTSGGETQYF
-	15	TRBJ1-2	TRBV7-9	TRBD1	TGTGCCAGCAGCCAGGACAGGACCCCTAACTATGGCTACACCTTC	CASSQDRTPNYGYTF
-	15	TRBJ1-2	TRBV11-2	-	TGTGCCAGCACCACACGTACAGGGACTATTTATGGCTACACCTTC	CASTTRTGTIYGYTF
-	16	TRBJ2-1	TRBV9	TRBD2	TGTGCCAGCAGCGTAGATGGCGGGGGGGCCGGGAATGAGCAGTTCTTC	CASSVDGGGAGNEQFF
-	14	TRBJ2-1	TRBV18	TRBD2	TGTGCCAGCTCACTTGGACTAGCCCTCAATGAGCAGTTCTTC	CASSLGLALNEQFF
-	14	TRBJ2-5	TRBV7-2	TRBD2	TGTGCCAGCAGCTTACGAACTAGCGGTGAGACCCAGTACTTC	CASSLRTSGETQYF
-	16	TRBJ2-2	TRBV19	TRBD2	TGTGCCACCAGTGGAGGGAGCGGGGCGAACACCGGGGAGCTGTTTTTT	CATSGGSGANTGELFF
-	14	TRBJ1-4	TRBV7-9	-	TGTGCCAGCAGCTTAGCCCAGGGAAGTTGGAAACTGTTTTTT	CASSLAQGSWKLFF
-	13	TRBJ1-1	TRBV2	-	TGTGCCAGCTCCGGGACACCGAACACTGAAGCTTTCTTT	CASSGTPNTEAFF
-	15	TRBJ1-6	TRBV28	-	TGTGCCAGCAGCTTAAACCACAGGGCTAGTGGGGCCCTCCACTTT	CASSLNHRASGALHF
-	19	TRBJ1-5	TRBV11-3	TRBD1	TGTGCCAGCAGCCCTGTCGGGGGGGGACAGGGAGTGAGCAATCAGCCCCAGCATTTT	CASSPVGGGQGVSNQPQHF
-	15	TRBJ2-5	TRBV7-8	TRBD2	TGTGCCAGCAGCTTAGCGCCTGCCGGGGGGGAGACCCAGTACTTC	CASSLAPAGGETQYF
-	15	TRBJ1-2	TRBV7-9	-	TGTGCCAGCAGCCCCCCACTTACGGTTGTGAATGGCTACACCTTC	CASSPPLTVVNGYTF
-	16	TRBJ2-1	TRBV7-9	-	TGTGCCAGCAGCCACAGGACTACTAGCTCCTACAATGAGCAGTTCTTC	CASSHRTTSSYNEQFF
-	15	TRBJ1-2	TRBV19	-	TGTGCCAGTAGTATAGGGAGGGGAGTCGGCTATGGCTACACCTTC	CASSIGRGVGYGYTF
-	16	TRBJ1-6	TRBV6-5	-	TGTGCCAGCAGTTACTCTGGAGCGGGGTCGGGGTCACCCCTCCACTTT	CASSYSGAGSGSPLHF
-	12	TRBJ1-2	TRBV6-5	TRBD1	TGTGCCAGCAGTTCTGGACAGGGTGGCTACACCTTC	CASSSGQGGYTF
-	17	TRBJ1-5	TRBV27	-	TGTGCCAGCAGTCCCCAGACAGTCCTCGATAGCAATCAGCCCCAGCATTTT	CASSPQTVLDSNQPQHF
-	15	TRBJ1-4	TRBV28	TRBD1	TGTGCCAGCAGCCCCTCGGACAGGGGGGTCCGGAGACTGTTTTTT	CASSPSDRGVRRLFF
few	15	TRBJ1-3	TRBV6-5	TRBD1	TGTGCCAGCAGTTACTCGCAGGGGGCTGGAAACACCATATATTTT	CASSYSQGAGNTIYF
-	12	TRBJ1-2	TRBV6-5	-	TGTGCCAGCAGAAACCAGGGCTATGGCTACACCTTC	CASRNQGYGYTF
-	15	TRBJ1-4	TRBV4-1	-	TGCGCCAGCAGTCGGATAGGGGGAACTAATGAAAAACTGTTTTTT	CASSRIGGTNEKLFF
-	13	TRBJ1-2	TRBV7-3	TRBD1	TGTGCCAGCAGCTTACAGGGGGACTATGGCTACACCTTC	CASSLQGDYGYTF
-	15	TRBJ1-2	TRBV9	-	TGTGCCAGCAGCGGAATCGGTCTCCCTAACTATGGCTACACCTTC	CASSGIGLPNYGYTF